A single T cell receptor (beta chain) is shown here with its context. The sample comes from a study of cytomegalovirus exposure and HLA in healthy donors. Germline CDR1 reads MNHNS; CDR2 reads SASEGT. V was cut by 5 bases and J by 7 bases, with 15 bases left in between. CDR3 length: 14 amino acids. The PCR employed 60 Vbeta primers together with 13 Jbeta primers. TCRdb's table, derived via immunoSEQ multiplex PCR, lists solely in-frame clones and lacks some. The data hold 160,000 or so clones, with around 80% observed a single time. The rearrangement uses TRBV6-1 and TRBJ1-5; D ambiguous. The receptor's source is a woman aged 40 to 50 in good health and CMV-seropositive. The sequenced material came from PBMCs. The chain's CDR3 is CASSHSGSGQPQHF. CDR3 bases: TGTGCCAGCAGTCACAGCGGATCGGGCCAGCCCCAGCATTTT.